The 29 T cell receptor beta chains reported below all come from one sample, sequenced in a study of CD8+ T cells in alopecia areata. Following RNA extraction, reverse transcription yielded cDNA that acted as the sequencing template. The data were produced by immunoSEQ multiplex PCR, yet TCRdb's version contains in-frame clones alone and is incomplete. Of 60,000 to 90,000 clones in the sample, around 60% are singletons; the top ten hold roughly a quarter. Treatment here: oral pan-JAK inhibitor, 5-10 mg twice daily. Source: CD8+ T cells sorted from blood, taken at week 24, from a patient treated with tofacitinib. These receptors all come from a human donor with alopecia areata.

In this sample, this clone turned up once. The chain uses TRBV7-8 and TRBJ2-5; D is ambiguous. Trimming took off 3 bases at V and 0 bases at J, with 14 bases between the two ends. The CDR3 totals 16 residues. Germline loops: CDR1 SGHVS, CDR2 FQNEAQ. The DNA for the CDR3 is TGTGCCAGCAGCTTTTTCGCTGAGACACACCAAGAGACCCAGTACTTC. This translates into CASSFFAETHQETQYF. Complete variable domain (other parts from reference TRBV7-8 and TRBJ2-5): GAGVSQSPRYKVAKRGQDVALRCDPISGHVSLFWYQQALGQGPEFLTYFQNEAQLDKSGLPSDRFFAERPEGSVSTLKIQRTQQEDSAVYLCASSFFAETHQETQYFGPGTRLLVL.

There are a few counts of this clone. CDR3 sequence (DNA): TGCGCCAGCAGTCAACCCCGAACACGATGGCGTCCCCAAGAGACCCAGTACTTC. Protein sequence: CASSQPRTRWRPQETQYF. V gene TRBV23-1 combines with J gene TRBJ2-5; D is undetermined. TRBV23-1 qualifies as an ORF whose function is uncertain. V lost 2 bases and J lost 1, with 20 bases in between. The length of the CDR3 is 18 residues.

This clone was found a few times. The chain couples TRBV6-5 to TRBJ1-6; D not certain. V lost 5 bases to trimming and J lost 10 bases, with 12 bases between them. The CDR3 extends over 13 amino acids. CDR1 is MNHEY and CDR2 is SVGAGI in the germline V gene. DNA of the CDR3: TGTGCCAGCAGTGCTGGTATCGGCTCACCCCTCCACTTT. Amino acids: CASSAGIGSPLHF.

The genes are TRBV6-1 and TRBJ1-2; TRBD1 matches at 12 bases. This CDR3 contains 17 residues. Germline values: CDR1 MNHNS, CDR2 SASEGT. V trimming: 1 base; J trimming: 5 bases; junction bases outside the gene matches: 8. DNA of the CDR3: TGTGCCAGCAGTGAAGTGGGACAGGGGGCGTTTTATTATGGCTACACCTTC. Translated, it gives CASSEVGQGAFYYGYTF.

The rearrangement uses TRBV5-1 and TRBJ2-7; 7 bases line up with TRBD1. V was clipped by 0 bases and J by 0 bases; unmatched bases: 9. The CDR3 spans 17 residues. Germline assignment: CDR1 SGHRS and CDR2 YFSETQ. This CDR3 reads CASSLGVSGTVSYEQYF. In DNA form, the CDR3 reads TGCGCCAGCAGCTTGGGGGTTTCCGGGACAGTCTCCTACGAGCAGTACTTC.

This clone was seen only a few times. V gene TRBV5-1 combines with J gene TRBJ2-5, with 9 nucleotides matching TRBD1. Trimming cost V 5 bases and J 6 bases; bases outside gene matches: 8. Germline V gene data show CDR1 as SGHRS and CDR2 as YFSETQ. The CDR3 covers 14 residues. The chain's CDR3 is CASSPGTGIKTQYF. In DNA, the CDR3 is TGCGCCAGCAGTCCCGGGACAGGGATAAAGACCCAGTACTTC.

V usage is TRBV19 and J usage is TRBJ2-2; the match to TRBD2 covers 7 bases. Germline CDR1 LNHDA, CDR2 SQIVND (reference sequence). The CDR3 covers 14 residues. The V gene end was trimmed by 5 bases and the J gene end by 5 bases; junction bases not matched to a gene: 5. CDR3 in DNA: TGTGCCAGTAGTCTGGGGAGGGAGACCGGGGAGCTGTTTTTT. Residues: CASSLGRETGELFF.

Note on this clone: The sample contains more than one DNA sequence encoding this CDR3. The V and J genes are TRBV27 and TRBJ1-5; D call uncertain. Trimming cost V 2 bases and J 1 base, with 3 bases left between them. Germline assignment: CDR1 MNHEY and CDR2 SMNVEV (reference sequence). The CDR3 covers 13 residues. CDR3 sequence: CASSLGSNQPQHF. As DNA, the CDR3 is TGTGCCAGCAGTTTAGGGAGCAATCAGCCCCAGCATTTT.

The chain employs TRBV25-1 and TRBJ2-3, with a weak D call TRBD2 (5 bases). Looked up from germline, CDR1 is MGHDK and CDR2 is SYGVNS. This CDR3 region has 15 residues. V lost 1 base and J 5 bases, leaving 13 bases between the germline ends. CDR3 sequence: CASSEFSEAVDTQYF. The CDR3 DNA sequence: TGTGCCAGCAGTGAATTTTCGGAGGCGGTAGATACGCAGTATTTT.

This clone was seen many times. The chain joins TRBV4-1 to TRBJ2-5; the D gene is possibly TRBD2 (6 bases). Deletions cut 1 base from V and 2 bases from J, with 20 bases between. Germline CDR1 is MGHRA and CDR2 is YSYEKL. The CDR3 sequence is 18 residues long. Here the CDR3 reads CASSQGTSGLPKQETQYF. CDR3 nucleotides: TGCGCCAGCAGCCAAGGGACCTCTGGACTACCAAAGCAAGAGACCCAGTACTTC.

V is TRBV9 and J is TRBJ2-1; D is perhaps TRBD1 or TRBD2 (6 bases each). This CDR3 region has 15 residues. Germline V lookup: CDR1 SGDLS, CDR2 YYNGEE. V dropped 0 bases and J dropped 2 bases, with 9 bases sitting between them. The CDR3 sequence: CASSVEGGAYNEQFF. The CDR3 nucleotides are TGTGCCAGCAGCGTAGAGGGGGGAGCCTACAATGAGCAGTTCTTC.

This chain links TRBV4-3 with TRBJ2-5; unclear D gene. Trimming pared 0 bases from V and 2 bases from J, leaving 7 bases between. The CDR3 length is 14 residues. The germline gives CDR1 LGHNA, CDR2 YSLEER. The CDR3 here is CASSQDHQQETQYF. The CDR3 DNA reads TGCGCCAGCAGCCAAGACCACCAGCAAGAGACCCAGTACTTC.

The chain joins TRBV4-1 to TRBJ1-1, with TRBD1 as a possible D gene (6 bases). The CDR3 loop spans 14 amino acids. The V gene's germline CDR1 is MGHRA and CDR2 YSYEKL. Trimming took off 1 base at V and 11 bases at J, with 17 bases between the two ends. This CDR3 is CASSQAFWGRGAFF. The CDR3 DNA is TGCGCCAGCAGCCAAGCGTTCTGGGGGCGGGGTGCTTTCTTT.

The rearrangement joins TRBV21-1 to TRBJ2-5; the DNA was not compared with TRBD2, the D call given in the table. TRBV21-1 is recorded as a pseudogene. The CDR3 runs to 14 residues. CDR3 sequence reads: CASSRAGGQETQYF. The DNA of the CDR3 is TGTGCCAGCAGCCGAGCGGGGGGACAAGAGACCCAGTACTTC.

The V call is TRBV7-6, the J call TRBJ2-4, with 7 bases aligning to TRBD2. CDR1 is SGHVS and CDR2 is FNYEAQ in the germline V gene. The CDR3 extends over 13 amino acids. V gave up 5 bases and J gave up 6 bases; unmatched junction bases: 4. The CDR3: CASSPSGGNIQYF. The CDR3 DNA sequence: TGTGCCAGCAGCCCCTCGGGGGGAAACATTCAGTACTTC. Complete variable domain (other parts from reference TRBV7-6 and TRBJ2-4): GAGVSQSPRYKVTKRGQDVALRCDPISGHVSLYWYRQALGQGPEFLTYFNYEAQQDKSGLPNDRFSAERPEGSISTLTIQRTEQRDSAMYRCASSPSGGNIQYFGAGTRLSVL.

The V and J genes are TRBV5-5 and TRBJ2-1; 8 bases map to TRBD2. CDR3 length: 15 residues. From germline, CDR1 is SGHKS and CDR2 YYEKEE (reference sequence). V gave up 1 base and J gave up 4 bases; unmatched junction bases: 4. CDR3 amino acids: CASSLSSGKYNEQFF. For the CDR3, the DNA is TGTGCCAGCAGCTTGAGTAGCGGGAAGTACAATGAGCAGTTCTTC. Supplemented by reference TRBV5-5 and TRBJ2-1, the full variable domain reads DAGVTQSPTHLIKTRGQQVTLRCSPISGHKSVSWYQQVLGQGPQFIFQYYEKEERGRGNFPDRFSARQFPNYSSELNVNALLLGDSALYLCASSLSSGKYNEQFFGPGTRLTVL.

The gene calls are TRBV27 and TRBJ2-1, with D possibly being TRBD1 or TRBD2 (5 bases each). Per germline, CDR1 MNHEY and CDR2 SMNVEV (reference sequence). The CDR3 covers 18 residues. The V end lost 5 bases, the J end lost 8 bases, and 28 bases lay between the germline ends. DNA for the CDR3: TGTGCCAGCAGTGGGTCGGCCCCCGGGACGCCGCGCCCCCATGAGCAGTTCTTC. It specifies CASSGSAPGTPRPHEQFF.

The rearrangement links TRBV4-1 to TRBJ2-5; unclear D gene. Trimming removed 1 base at V and 5 bases at J, with 11 bases between. The CDR3 has 14 amino acids. Germline V lookup: CDR1 MGHRA, CDR2 YSYEKL. The CDR3 spells CASSQVGFSETQYF. CDR3 DNA: TGCGCCAGCAGCCAAGTCGGGTTTTCGGAGACCCAGTACTTC.

This clone was recorded only once. This chain joins TRBV5-6 and TRBJ2-1; 9 positions match TRBD1. This CDR3 region has 15 residues. Germline-derived CDR1 and CDR2 are SGHDT and YYEEEE. With 0 bases clipped from V and 8 bases from J, the junction kept 6 bases outside the gene matches. This chain's CDR3 is CASSLVQGAIDEQFF. The CDR3 DNA reads as TGTGCCAGCAGCTTGGTACAGGGGGCTATCGATGAGCAGTTCTTC.

This clone showed up many times. V gene TRBV7-2 combines with J gene TRBJ2-3, with 11 bases matching TRBD1. Germline lookup yields CDR1 SGHTA and CDR2 FQGNSA. The CDR3 is 16 residues long. V was clipped by 7 bases and J by 4 bases; unmatched bases: 10. This CDR3 is CASTFSGTGGADTQYF. The CDR3 DNA is TGTGCCAGCACATTTTCAGGGACAGGGGGAGCAGATACGCAGTATTTT. Using reference TRBV7-2 and TRBJ2-3 for the parts outside the CDR3, the full variable domain is GAGVSQSPSNKVTEKGKDVELRCDPISGHTALYWYRQSLGQGLEFLIYFQGNSAPDKSGLPSDRFSAERTGGSVSTLTIQRTQQEDSAVYLCASTFSGTGGADTQYFGPGTRLTVL.

To note about this clone: At one end the junction does not follow the germline gene, possibly because of a read error. The V gene is TRBV7-9, the J gene TRBJ1-6; no reliable D call. The CDR3 spans 16 residues. Germline CDR1 SEHNR, CDR2 FQNEAQ (reference sequence). In nucleotides, the CDR3 is TGTGCCAGCAGCTTTAGTTTAGGGATCTATGATTCACCCCTCCACTTT. Its translation: CASSFSLGIYDSPLHF.

The chain recombines TRBV30 with TRBJ2-1; 12 nucleotides align to TRBD1. Germline loops: CDR1 GTSNPN, CDR2 SVGIG (reference sequence). Germline trimming cut 4 bases from V and 12 bases from J; bases unmatched to any gene: 13. The CDR3 contains 15 residues. DNA of the CDR3: TGTGCCTGGAAGTGGGGACAGGGGGCGACTGGAGGGCAGTTCTTC. Its translation is CAWKWGQGATGGQFF.

The V gene is TRBV15, the J gene TRBJ2-7, with TRBD2 matching 11 bases. The junction had 22 bases not matched to a gene; V was cut back by 0 bases and J by 9 bases. Germline V gene lookup returns CDR1 LNHNV and CDR2 YYDKDF (reference sequence). This CDR3 spans 20 amino acids. The CDR3 loop reads CATSRDHPLAGAEWNSGQYF. DNA of the CDR3: TGTGCCACCAGCAGAGATCACCCACTAGCGGGGGCCGAATGGAACTCGGGGCAGTACTTC.

The chain has TRBV27 and TRBJ2-4, with D perhaps matching TRBD1 (7 bases). Trimming removed 4 bases from V and 4 bases from J, with 14 bases in between. This CDR3 comprises 15 residues. The germline V gene has CDR1 MNHEY and CDR2 SMNVEV (reference sequence). CDR3 bases: TGTGCCAGCAGTTACGTGACAGGGACTAAAAACATTCAGTACTTC. It translates to CASSYVTGTKNIQYF.

The V and J genes are TRBV9 and TRBJ2-7; the match to TRBD2 covers 11 bases. Germline V gene data show CDR1 as SGDLS and CDR2 as YYNGEE. V lost 3 bases, J lost 2 bases, and 13 bases stayed unmatched. The CDR3 is 18 residues long. CDR3 region: CASSGGGLAGTTPYEQYF. In nucleotides, the CDR3 is TGTGCCAGCAGCGGAGGTGGACTAGCGGGCACAACGCCCTACGAGCAGTACTTC.

V usage is TRBV15 and J usage is TRBJ2-2; maybe TRBD2 (6 bases). V lost 3 bases and J 7 bases, leaving 6 bases between the germline ends. Germline-derived CDR1 and CDR2 are LNHNV and YYDKDF (reference sequence). The CDR3 has 12 amino acids. Here the CDR3 reads CATSREGGELFF. The CDR3 coding sequence is TGTGCCACCAGCAGGGAGGGCGGGGAGCTGTTTTTT. The variable domain in full, with the rest retrieved from reference TRBV15 and TRBJ2-2, is DAMVIQNPRYQVTQFGKPVTLSCSQTLNHNVMYWYQQKSSQAPKLLFHYYDKDFNNEADTPDNFQSRRPNTSFCFLDIRSPGLGDTAMYLCATSREGGELFFGEGSRLTVL.

The chain uses TRBV29-1 and TRBJ2-5, with 10 bases matching TRBD1. This CDR3 is 12 amino acids long. Germline V CDR1 and CDR2: SQVTM, ANQGSEA. Trimming cost V 7 bases and J 5 bases; bases outside gene matches: 4. CDR3 residues: CSGGQGVETQYF. In nucleotides, the CDR3 is TGCAGCGGAGGACAGGGGGTGGAGACCCAGTACTTC. The variable domain in full, with the rest retrieved from reference TRBV29-1 and TRBJ2-5, is SAVISQKPSRDICQRGTSLTIQCQVDSQVTMMFWYRQQPGQSLTLIATANQGSEATYESGFVIDKFPISRPNLTFSTLTVSNMSPEDSSIYLCSGGQGVETQYFGPGTRLLVL.

The rearrangement uses TRBV27 and TRBJ2-7; D might be TRBD2 (5 bases). The CDR3 is 13 residues long. The V and J ends lost 4 bases and 4 bases respectively, with 11 bases between them. CDR1 and CDR2 from the germline V gene are MNHEY and SMNVEV (reference sequence). In DNA form, the CDR3 reads TGTGCCAGCAGTTATTCCGGGATGTACGAGCAGTACTTC. Translated, it gives CASSYSGMYEQYF.

This clone was counted a single time. The chain employs TRBV9 and TRBJ2-7; perhaps TRBD2 as D (6 bases). V lost 4 bases and J lost 7, with 15 bases in between. This CDR3 is built from 13 residues. Looked up from germline, CDR1 is SGDLS and CDR2 is YYNGEE. The CDR3 nucleotides read TGTGCCAGCAGCCCCTCCGGAGGGGATGAGCAGTACTTC. This gives the protein CASSPSGGDEQYF.